This T cell receptor beta chain came from a study of cytomegalovirus exposure and HLA in healthy donors (dated by TCRdb to between 2016 and 2019). In terms of the full investigation: In an earlier analysis of several hundred of the donors, about 270 Gb of sequence data and about 110 million unique TCR beta sequences from some 170 million T cells were reported. An early release that covered about 600 HLA-typed donors contained approximately 300 gigabases of sequencing data and approximately 85 million unique TCR sequences. Of the 300 to 500 genotyped donors, 80% to 90% were placed in the genetic ancestry cluster associated with self-reported Caucasian donors. The study aimed to test whether signatures of past pathogen exposure could be identified by cataloging public T cell receptors. The study profiled the T cell repertoires of under 850 subjects by immunosequencing and related them to cytomegalovirus serostatus. Along with the approximately 670-subject first cohort, a separate validation cohort of about 110 different subjects was used. To predict cytomegalovirus infection status, the study brought together high-throughput TCR immunosequencing, statistical association of individual TCRs with disease status, and machine learning. In a later analysis, previously published TCR beta repertoires from hundreds of donors were re-analyzed and high-resolution HLA genotyping was added so that TCR occurrence patterns could be studied. The later analysis used no new phenotypic data to find candidate immune exposures, relying instead on TCR beta sequences and their occurrence across donors. In an earlier analysis of over 550 of the donors, high-throughput TCR beta sequencing was used to judge whether each TCR beta V gene segment behaved as functional or pseudogenic. Donor age, sex, ethnicity and CMV serostatus were compiled alongside the repertoire data. In a later genetic analysis, genome-wide SNP genotypes for about 65% of the 666 donors were used, and that subset was treated as a discovery cohort. All discovery cohort repertoires had been generated on a single sequencing platform. HLA typing included class I and class II loci at four-digit resolution. Typing coverage varied by locus: roughly 629-640 donors for A, B, C, DRB1 and DQB1; approximately 500 for DQA1; around 570 for DPA1; around 450 for DPB1. A handful of DR-DQ haplotypes were handled as single units for association and clustering because linkage in the cohort was strong. On average, around 230,000 unique TCR beta nucleotide sequences were sequenced per donor among about 400 genotyped donors of the cohort, with roughly 18% of those sequences being non-productive. Study-wide conclusions, independent of this receptor: In both the original and validation cohorts, the classifier was reported to diagnose cytomegalovirus status with high specificity and sensitivity. In a later analysis, several top co-occurrence clusters were reported to appear linked to parvovirus B19, influenza, CMV and Epstein-Barr virus. A further reported finding was that TCR beta sequences accurately predicted the HLA-A and HLA-B alleles for most subjects in the first cohort. A later analysis found that most CMV-associated TCR beta chains appeared HLA-restricted, with HLA associations seemingly driven largely by CMV exposure. An earlier analysis of approximately 600 of the donors showed that most TCR beta V segments appeared in productive rearrangements either about 87% or about 30% of the time, which broadly matched IMGT annotations. The 87-base-pair reads could not distinguish some IMGT-functional V segments, including TRBV6-2 and TRBV6-3, so those segments were excluded. The cohort was sequenced for TCR beta chains only, and without alpha or paired-chain data the features that could be detected were limited. Most TCR sequences were seen in very few donors, while some public TCRs were found in many individuals. In vitro tests confirmed that three of the cytomegalovirus-associated TCR beta chains recognize cytomegalovirus antigens. The study gave a list of about 170 TCR beta chains associated with cytomegalovirus. According to a later genetic analysis, donors in an Asian-associated ancestry cluster had fewer N-insertions in productive TCRs than the roughly 670-donor mean. In a later analysis, the rate of TCR association differed among HLA loci, with DRB1 alleles having the most associated TCRs and HLA-C alleles having the fewest. The earlier analysis of fewer than 750 of the donors excluded over 15 rarely observed V segments, including chromosome 9 orphons, because counts were too low. Roughly uniform sequencing depth across donors was assumed in presence/absence analyses, although this assumption may not hold. Because HLA typing was missing for some donors at each locus, association tests included only the typed subset. A cluster of highly shared sequence variants was judged likely to represent a technical artifact of the sequencing pipeline. A later analysis found that HLA-associated TCR beta chains were more clonally expanded and had lower generation probabilities than equally common non-associated chains. Strong co-occurrence of HLA alleles, especially DR and DQ, made assigning TCR associations to individual alleles difficult. An association between a missense DCLRE1C variant and V-gene and J-gene trimming of TCR beta chains was found in a later genetic analysis and replicated in an independent cohort. Linkage disequilibrium might explain the correlated functional status among segregating V segments, but an unknown experimental factor could not be ruled out. For the cohort, immune exposure information was limited to CMV serostatus. The authors suggested that the approach could potentially be extended to other disease states and immunological phenotypes. Specific HLA alleles were associated with 15,000 to 20,000 TCR beta sequences at a false discovery rate of 0.05 in a later analysis.

This clone was seen a handful of times. Its target antigen remains unknown. Nothing much larger sits one base from this clone, and base qualities are not available. Library generation was performed with the immunoSEQ multiplex PCR assay. The multiplex PCR relied on a mix of 60 forward primers for TCR Vbeta segments and 13 reverse primers for TCR Jbeta segments. The CDR3 region of rearranged TCR beta genes was amplified from genomic DNA with a multiplex PCR assay. The Illumina HiSeq System was used to sequence the amplified TCR beta libraries as 87-base-pair reads. Per the source publication's procedure: In a later analysis, 70 million to 95 million unique TCR beta chains were counted across the 500 to 850 repertoires, and about 9.9 million of these chains were shared by at least two donors. Raw reads were error-corrected and collapsed into unique sequences with a nearest-neighbor algorithm that merged closely related sequences to remove PCR and sequencing errors. To assign V, D and J gene segments, CDR3 sequences were aligned to IMGT reference sequences. Each retained sequence needed at least a six-nucleotide match to both a V gene segment and a J gene segment. A rearrangement counted as productive if the CDR3 had no stop codons and remained in frame with V and J, and every other rearrangement counted as non-productive. Following IMGT convention, CDR3 was defined as the stretch from the second conserved V-encoded cysteine up to the conserved J-encoded phenylalanine. In an earlier analysis of 587 of the donors, sequences lacking an unambiguous match to a single V gene segment were excluded. In an earlier analysis of 450 to 700 of the donors, V segments were called functional above 56.7% productive rearrangements and were called segregating when the between-donor standard deviation exceeded 5%. A statistical classification framework was developed to diagnose cytomegalovirus status using the catalog of TCR beta chain sequences. A later analysis assigned V and J genes by comparing TCR nucleotide sequences with IMGT/GENE-DB human TR gene sequences. Using the TCRdist pipeline, a later analysis assigned CDR3 sequences along with most-parsimonious VDJ recombination scenarios. In a later analysis, each TCR beta chain was defined by its CDR3 amino acid sequence together with its V-gene family, and reads lacking a unique V-gene family were excluded. As a way to deal with suspected cross-contamination and a sequencing artifact, a later analysis dropped hundreds of nucleotide sequences that were highly shared and had low generation probability. A later analysis calculated a clonal expansion index for each public chain from normalized within-repertoire ranks of inferred template counts. In a later analysis, generation probabilities were computed using a VDJ recombination model fitted to out-of-frame rearrangements, and the results were checked against IGoR. In a later analysis, TCR-TCR, TCR-HLA and TCR-CMV co-occurrence was scored with hypergeometric tests, and a repertoire-size bias correction was applied to TCR pairs. False discovery rates were estimated in a later analysis by permuting HLA or CMV assignments 20 times. In a later analysis, co-occurring TCRs were grouped with DBSCAN, and TCRdist sequence similarity was added when clustering was performed within HLA-allele-positive subsets. Repertoires with fewer than 30,000 or more than 120,000 public chains, plus five repertoires with anomalous nucleotide sharing, were excluded from co-occurrence clustering. TCRdb carries this immuneACCESS record with in-frame sequences only. Its versions omit some clonotypes, under half of them owing to an unresolved V gene in the studies checked, with the rest unexplained. Clone size and V and J calls were adopted from that table, with D and trimming inferred from the DNA. For this sample the table gives 150,000 to 200,000 clones, of which roughly four fifths were detected only once. 1.6% of the sample comes from the top ten.

The cysteine opens and the phenylalanine closes a CDR3 of 13 amino acids. Only the CDR3 portion is preserved as DNA: 39 bases, with reading frame beginning at the first base. Germline trimming: 3 bases from V, 4 bases from J; junction bases outside gene matches: 1. The germline V gene yields KGHSH for CDR1 and LQKENI for CDR2. The cohort was made up of approximately 670 healthy bone marrow donors. All cohort members were sampled while nominally healthy, although unrecorded immune exposures were likely present. The donor was CMV seronegative and was included in the group of about 400 seronegative cohort members. Each donor provided a peripheral blood sample, and peripheral blood mononuclear cells were used for TCR beta sequencing. Genomic DNA was extracted from the blood cell samples with the Qiagen DNeasy Blood Extraction Kit.

Material: PBMCs. The sequence is built from TRBV18 and TRBJ1-2, with 8 bases aligning to TRBD1. This TCR was recovered from a man aged 45-65 years in good health and CMV-seronegative. The CDR3 sequence is CASSPTGAYGYTF. The DNA reads as follows: TGTGCCAGCTCACCGACAGGGGCCTATGGCTACACCTTC.